The clone carrying this T cell receptor (beta chain) came up many times. This entry belongs to a study of spatial heterogeneity in lung cancer. Time point in this sample: sample taken at primary tumor resection. Sequencing covered unsorted whole RNA taken from tumor, nontumor lung or frozen PBMC. Each CDR3 protein gets one entry after TCRdb re-called the 5' RACE reads with MiXCR. The table lists 11,000 or so distinct CDR3 sequences, 3% to 4.5% of them singletons. Germline lookup yields CDR1 SGHTA and CDR2 FQGNSA. Deletions cut 4 bases from V and 5 bases from J, with 10 bases between. The CDR3 has 13 residues.

This sample comprised PBMCs, obtained at surgery. The TCR sequence derives from a female donor with early-stage non-small cell lung cancer. V usage is TRBV7-2 and J usage is TRBJ2-3; D gene ambiguous. As DNA, the CDR3 is TGTGCCAGCAGCTACGCCTCGAAAGATACGCAGTATTTT. Amino acids: CASSYASKDTQYF.